The rows below give T cell receptor beta chains drawn from one sample of a study of blood T cells in healthy people across ages. TCRdb called the 5' RACE reads again in MiXCR, with one record for every CDR3 protein. The sample lists more than 500,000 distinct CDR3 sequences, roughly 28% occurring once. The source material was blood. The receptors stem from a woman in her 70s in good health. The CDR3 runs from the conserved cysteine through the conserved F or W. Fields, in order: V gene, D gene, clone size, J gene, CDR3 protein, CDR3 DNA. A D gene is named only where the DNA matches it firmly. The size of a clone is reported for some rows only, either as once, few or many, or as a class for expanded clones.

V gene: TRBV7-2
D gene: NA
clone size: NA
J gene: TRBJ2-7
CDR3 protein: CASSSGGDSYEQYF
CDR3 DNA: TGTGCCAGCAGCTCTGGGGGAGACTCCTACGAGCAGTACTTC

V gene: TRBV27
D gene: TRBD1
clone size: few
J gene: TRBJ1-2
CDR3 protein: CASSLGGTGNGYTF
CDR3 DNA: TGTGCCAGCAGTTTAGGGGGGACAGGGAATGGCTACACCTTC

V gene: TRBV12-3/TRBV12-4
D gene: NA
clone size: few
J gene: TRBJ1-2
CDR3 protein: CASKFRRVADYGYTF
CDR3 DNA: TGTGCCAGCAAGTTCCGTAGGGTAGCCGACTATGGCTACACCTTC

V gene: TRBV4-2
D gene: NA
clone size: few
J gene: TRBJ2-3
CDR3 protein: CASSQARGTSTDTQYF
CDR3 DNA: TGTGCCAGCAGCCAAGCACGGGGGACTAGCACAGATACGCAGTATTTT

V gene: TRBV20-1
D gene: NA
clone size: once
J gene: TRBJ2-5
CDR3 protein: CSARNKLGGGQETQYF
CDR3 DNA: TGCAGTGCTAGAAACAAGCTAGGGGGGGGGCAAGAGACCCAGTACTTC

V gene: TRBV20-1
D gene: NA
clone size: few
J gene: TRBJ2-7
CDR3 protein: CSALFTGTAPYEQYF
CDR3 DNA: TGCAGTGCTTTATTCACCGGGACTGCACCCTACGAGCAGTACTTC

V gene: TRBV6-5
D gene: TRBD2
clone size: NA
J gene: TRBJ2-5
CDR3 protein: CASRGLAGGARTQYF
CDR3 DNA: TGTGCCAGCAGGGGACTAGCGGGGGGTGCGCGGACCCAGTACTTC

V gene: TRBV29-1
D gene: TRBD1
clone size: once
J gene: TRBJ1-2
CDR3 protein: CSVAGTGVTLYGYTF
CDR3 DNA: TGCAGCGTTGCCGGGACAGGGGTGACACTCTATGGCTACACCTTC

V gene: TRBV9
D gene: NA
clone size: NA
J gene: TRBJ2-2
CDR3 protein: CASSVVQSGELFF
CDR3 DNA: TGTGCCAGCAGCGTAGTGCAGAGCGGGGAGCTGTTTTTT

V gene: TRBV29-1
D gene: NA
clone size: NA
J gene: TRBJ2-5
CDR3 protein: CSVGNGPQETQYF
CDR3 DNA: TGCAGCGTAGGTAACGGACCCCAAGAGACCCAGTACTTC

V gene: TRBV7-9
D gene: NA
clone size: once
J gene: TRBJ1-4
CDR3 protein: CASSLASKLSTGGEKLFF
CDR3 DNA: TGTGCCAGCAGCTTAGCCTCCAAATTATCGACCGGCGGGGAAAAACTGTTTTTT

V gene: TRBV5-6
D gene: TRBD2
clone size: few
J gene: TRBJ2-7
CDR3 protein: CASRLGGIYYEQYF
CDR3 DNA: TGTGCCAGCAGGCTGGGAGGGATCTACTACGAGCAGTACTTC

V gene: TRBV27
D gene: NA
clone size: NA
J gene: TRBJ1-6
CDR3 protein: CASSLLGKPLHF
CDR3 DNA: TGTGCCAGCAGTTTGTTGGGCAAACCCCTCCACTTT

V gene: TRBV7-9
D gene: TRBD1
clone size: NA
J gene: TRBJ1-5
CDR3 protein: CASSFNGTDNQPQHF
CDR3 DNA: TGTGCCAGCAGCTTCAACGGGACAGATAATCAGCCCCAGCATTTT

V gene: TRBV5-1
D gene: TRBD1
clone size: few
J gene: TRBJ1-6
CDR3 protein: CASSLWSAGGNSPLHF
CDR3 DNA: TGCGCCAGCAGCTTGTGGTCGGCAGGGGGCAATTCACCCCTCCACTTT

V gene: TRBV20-1
D gene: TRBD1
clone size: few
J gene: TRBJ2-1
CDR3 protein: CSAYRDRGNEQFF
CDR3 DNA: TGCAGTGCTTATCGGGACAGGGGGAATGAGCAGTTCTTC

V gene: TRBV20-1
D gene: NA
clone size: few
J gene: TRBJ1-1
CDR3 protein: CSARRVGNTEAFF
CDR3 DNA: TGCAGTGCGCGACGGGTCGGGAACACTGAAGCTTTCTTT

V gene: TRBV20-1
D gene: NA
clone size: NA
J gene: TRBJ2-3
CDR3 protein: CSARENTDTQYF
CDR3 DNA: TGCAGTGCTAGAGAGAACACAGATACGCAGTATTTT

V gene: TRBV7-2
D gene: NA
clone size: NA
J gene: TRBJ2-7
CDR3 protein: CASSLTLGASYEQYF
CDR3 DNA: TGTGCCAGCAGCTTAACCCTCGGGGCCTCCTACGAGCAGTACTTC